The source of this TCR beta chain is a study of CD8 T cells in ankylosing spondylitis. Germline CDR1 MNHEY, CDR2 SVGEGT. V was pared by 2 bases and J by 5 bases, with 15 bases between. CDR3 length equals 15 residues. General observations from the study: Apparently characteristic of ankylosing spondylitis blood was a TCR beta motif (eight highly homologous variants). Disease-linked clones displayed a CD8+ phenotype and appeared relatively rarely in peripheral blood.

This clonotype has at least ten counts. Its antigen remains unknown. MiXCR, applied by TCRdb to the 5' RACE reads, yields one record per CDR3 protein. The sample includes approximately 440,000 distinct CDR3 sequences, about a sixth of them seen just once. The clonotype originates from a male donor with ankylosing spondylitis. The material sequenced was blood, either unsorted or a sorted T cell fraction (not recorded which). This chain connects TRBV6-2 or TRBV6-3 to TRBJ2-5, with no clear D. The CDR3 DNA is TGTGCCAGCAGTTACACCCCCGAGGAATGGGAGACCCAGTACTTC. This translates into CASSYTPEEWETQYF.